This T cell receptor beta chain appears in the sequencing data of a study of shared clonotypes between healthy human individuals. Study-wide points: Owing to a small donor count, the genetic and exposure-history diversity represented was limited.

Across several immunoSEQ plates, the genomic DNA of each subset was split evenly. Assay: immunoSEQ multiplex PCR; the TCRdb copy retains only in-frame clones and omits some. The sample lists approximately 110,000 clones; around 73% were seen once. Donors were healthy HIV-negative adults without recent acute infections or vaccinations. CD45RO+ cells plus CCR7-negative CD45RA+ TemRA cells formed CD8 memory. V shed 4 bases and J 8 bases; nucleotides not matched to a gene: 5. There are 15 residues in the CDR3. CDR1 PRHDT and CDR2 FYEKMQ come from the germline V gene (reference sequence). Note on this clone: What it binds is not known.

The sequence was obtained from a woman aged 25 to 39 in good health. The specimen sequenced was memory CD8+ T cells sorted from blood. Subset described: CD45RO+ cells pooled with CCR7-negative TemRA cells. The J gene is TRBJ2-3, the V gene TRBV13; 14 nucleotides align to TRBD2. The CDR3: CASSSRGLAGATQYF. Written as DNA, the CDR3 is TGTGCCAGCAGCTCCCGGGGACTAGCGGGAGCTACGCAGTATTTT. Based on the CDR3 plus reference TRBV13 and TRBJ2-3, the full variable domain is AAGVIQSPRHLIKEKRETATLKCYPIPRHDTVYWYQQGPGQDPQFLISFYEKMQSDKGSIPDRFSAQQFSDYHSELNMSSLELGDSALYFCASSSRGLAGATQYFGPGTRLTVL.